A selection of T cell receptor beta chains follows, all from one sample in a study of blood T cell repertoires in COVID-19. Sequencing used immunoSEQ multiplex PCR; TCRdb keeps in-frame clones, though not all of them. The data contain fewer than 500,000 clones, around 87% of them seen just once; the ten biggest clones take up 1% to 1.5%. Input material: PBMCs or T cells enriched from blood (not recorded which). The receptors derive from a man younger than 40 who had recovered from COVID-19. Each CDR3 is given with its conserved first and last residue. The D gene is left open where the match is weak. Only part of the rows carry a size: once, few, many, or a class if the clone is expanded.

DNA	CDR3	J	size	D	length	V
TGCGCCAGCAGCGTGGACCTAGGAAATGAAAAACTGTTTTTT	CASSVDLGNEKLFF	TRBJ1-4	.	.	14	TRBV5-1
TGTGCCAGCAGCCGCGGACAGGACACTGAAGCTTTCTTT	CASSRGQDTEAFF	TRBJ1-1	.	TRBD1	13	TRBV7-8
TGTGCCAGTAGTATCTGGTCACAAGCTAACTATGGCTACACCTTC	CASSIWSQANYGYTF	TRBJ1-2	.	.	15	TRBV19
TGTGCCAGTAGCGTAAGGGGGAACACTGAAGCTTTCTTT	CASSVRGNTEAFF	TRBJ1-1	.	.	13	TRBV19
TGTGCCAGCAGCGCGAAGGTTGGACAGGGTGGCTATGGCTACACCTTC	CASSAKVGQGGYGYTF	TRBJ1-2	.	TRBD1	16	TRBV9
TGTGCCAGCAGTGGGGGACAGGGGAATTCACCCCTCCACTTT	CASSGGQGNSPLHF	TRBJ1-6	.	TRBD1	14	TRBV2
TGTGCCATCAGCGCAAACTCCGGGACAGGGAGCACAGATACGCAGTATTTT	CAISANSGTGSTDTQYF	TRBJ2-3	.	TRBD1	17	TRBV10-3
TGCGCCAGCAGCTTGGCCACTCCAGGGGTTGACGAGCAGTACTTC	CASSLATPGVDEQYF	TRBJ2-7	once	.	15	TRBV5-1
TGTGCCATCAGGACGGGTGGAAACACCATATATTTT	CAIRTGGNTIYF	TRBJ1-3	once	.	12	TRBV10-3
TGTGCCATCAGCGCAGGGGTTTCTGGAAACACCATATATTTT	CAISAGVSGNTIYF	TRBJ1-3	few	.	14	TRBV10-3
TGTGCCAGCGTACAGGGCCCGAGCTCTGGAAACACCATATATTTT	CASVQGPSSGNTIYF	TRBJ1-3	.	.	15	TRBV6-5
TGTGCCAGCAGACCTCGACAGAACACTGAAGCTTTCTTT	CASRPRQNTEAFF	TRBJ1-1	once	.	13	TRBV27
TGTGCCAGCACCAATCTCCGCGGTGGAAACACCATATATTTT	CASTNLRGGNTIYF	TRBJ1-3	.	.	14	TRBV6-5
TGCGCCAGCAGCCTTGGACAGGGCAATGAGCAGTTCTTC	CASSLGQGNEQFF	TRBJ2-1	.	TRBD1	13	TRBV5-1
TGTGCCAGCAGTCACAGGGGGCGGACTGAAGCTTTCTTT	CASSHRGRTEAFF	TRBJ1-1	once	TRBD1	13	TRBV12-3/TRBV12-4
TGCGCCAGCAGCTTTGGGCGATCCGATTATGGCTACACCTTC	CASSFGRSDYGYTF	TRBJ1-2	.	.	14	TRBV5-1
TGTGCCAGCAGTTTCCAGGGAGGTCAGCCCCAGCATTTT	CASSFQGGQPQHF	TRBJ1-5	.	.	13	TRBV12-3/TRBV12-4
TGTGCCAGCAGTCAAACGGGAAGCTACACCTTC	CASSQTGSYTF	TRBJ1-2	.	.	11	TRBV12-3/TRBV12-4
TGTGCCAGCTCACCAGTAGGACCGGGGGGAATGAGCAATCAGCCCCAGCATTTT	CASSPVGPGGMSNQPQHF	TRBJ1-5	.	.	18	TRBV18
TGTGCCAGCAGTTTACAGAGGAACACCGGGGAGCTGTTTTTT	CASSLQRNTGELFF	TRBJ2-2	few	.	14	TRBV6-5
TGTGCCAGCAGCTTTCGGGGATCCAATCAGCCCCAGCATTTT	CASSFRGSNQPQHF	TRBJ1-5	once	.	14	TRBV5-4
TGTGCCACCAGTGTCTCCGCGGGGTTTGAGCAGTTCTTC	CATSVSAGFEQFF	TRBJ2-1	.	.	13	TRBV24-1
TGTGCCAGCAGCGTGTCGGGACAGTCCTCCTACGAGCAGTACTTC	CASSVSGQSSYEQYF	TRBJ2-7	.	TRBD1	15	TRBV9
TGTGCCAGCTCTGAGACACCCTATTATCCCCAGTACTTC	CASSETPYYPQYF	TRBJ2-7	.	.	13	TRBV18
TGCGCCAGCAGCCGCTTCGGGTCTGAAGCTTTCTTT	CASSRFGSEAFF	TRBJ1-1	.	.	12	TRBV10-2
TGTGCCAGCAGTACCGACAGGCGCTCCTACAATGAGCAGTTCTTC	CASSTDRRSYNEQFF	TRBJ2-1	.	.	15	TRBV27
TGTGCCAGCAGTTCAGGCGAGCGGGGGAGCACAGATACGCAGTATTTT	CASSSGERGSTDTQYF	TRBJ2-3	once	TRBD2	16	TRBV6-5
TGTGCCAGCAGCTTAACGGGGAACACTGAAGCTTTCTTT	CASSLTGNTEAFF	TRBJ1-1	.	.	13	TRBV5-6
TGTGCCTGGACTACAGGGGCCCCTACCAAAGCTTTCTTT	CAWTTGAPTKAFF	TRBJ1-1	.	TRBD1	13	TRBV30
TGTGCCACCTACAGGGTCTGCCAGCCCCAGCATTTT	CATYRVCQPQHF	TRBJ1-5	.	.	12	TRBV24-1
TGCAGTGCTAGTCCTGGGGGGTATGGCTACACCTTC	CSASPGGYGYTF	TRBJ1-2	.	.	12	TRBV20-1
TGTGCCAGCAGGGGCAGGGACAGGGGGCGCGGATGCTACACCTTC	CASRGRDRGRGCYTF	TRBJ1-2	.	.	15	TRBV21-1
TGTGCCAGCAGTTTCCGGGACAGGGATAATTCACCCCTCCACTTT	CASSFRDRDNSPLHF	TRBJ1-6	.	TRBD1	15	TRBV27
TGTGCCAGCAGGACTCTTAATGAAAAACTGTTTTTT	CASRTLNEKLFF	TRBJ1-4	once	.	12	TRBV6-5
TGTGCCAGCAGCTTTAACAGAATAAATGAAAAACTGTTTTTT	CASSFNRINEKLFF	TRBJ1-4	.	.	14	TRBV11-2
TGTGCCAGTAGTACCGGGACAGGGGAAGCTTTCTTT	CASSTGTGEAFF	TRBJ1-1	.	TRBD1	12	TRBV19
TGTGCCAGCATGCGGGGAGCGGGGGGCCCCGAAACGCAGTATTTT	CASMRGAGGPETQYF	TRBJ2-3	.	TRBD2	15	TRBV9
TGTGCTAGTGGTGGGGTAGGCAGGGTTAATTCACCCCTCCACTTT	CASGGVGRVNSPLHF	TRBJ1-6	.	.	15	TRBV12-5
TGCGCCAGCAGCTTGGGCAGGGAGGGAGAGACCCAGTACTTC	CASSLGREGETQYF	TRBJ2-5	.	TRBD2	14	TRBV5-1
TGTGCCAGCAGCCCAAGGGGAGGACAGGGCCAAAATTCACCCCTCCACTTT	CASSPRGGQGQNSPLHF	TRBJ1-6	few	TRBD1	17	TRBV7-8
TGTGCCTCATTGAATCGGAGGGGGCAGAACACTGAAGCTTTCTTT	CASLNRRGQNTEAFF	TRBJ1-1	.	TRBD1	15	TRBV25-1
TGTGCCAGTAGTGCCTGGGACAGGGAGGGCGAAAAACTGTTTTTT	CASSAWDREGEKLFF	TRBJ1-4	.	TRBD1	15	TRBV19
TGTGCCAGTAGTGCCGACAGGGTAACTGAAGCTTTCTTT	CASSADRVTEAFF	TRBJ1-1	.	TRBD1	13	TRBV19
TGCGCCAGCAGCCAAGTTGCGGGGGTATCTGAAGCTTTCTTT	CASSQVAGVSEAFF	TRBJ1-1	.	.	14	TRBV4-1
TGTGCCAGTAGTACGCCCTCGGGAAGCAATCAGCCCCAGCATTTT	CASSTPSGSNQPQHF	TRBJ1-5	.	.	15	TRBV19
TGCGCCACGGGGAGGGGACAGGGGGACTCGAACACTGAAGCTTTCTTT	CATGRGQGDSNTEAFF	TRBJ1-1	.	TRBD1	16	TRBV5-1
TGTGCCAGCAGCGAGCGTCCCGGGACACCTTATAGCAATCAGCCCCAGCATTTT	CASSERPGTPYSNQPQHF	TRBJ1-5	.	.	18	TRBV7-8
TGTGCCAGCAGGTACACCATAGTTAATTCACCCCTCCACTTT	CASRYTIVNSPLHF	TRBJ1-6	.	.	14	TRBV6-5
TGTGCCAGCAGCCAACGGACAGGGACTCCCTACGAGCAGTACTTC	CASSQRTGTPYEQYF	TRBJ2-7	.	TRBD1	15	TRBV27
TGTGCCAGTAGTATAGGGGCAGGGGTGAACACTGAAGCTTTCTTT	CASSIGAGVNTEAFF	TRBJ1-1	.	.	15	TRBV19
TGTGCCAGTAGTATTTCCCTCACCTGGGGCGCTGAAGCTTTCTTT	CASSISLTWGAEAFF	TRBJ1-1	few	.	15	TRBV19
TGCAGTGCTAGTTCGGGAGAGCGCACTGAAGCTTTCTTT	CSASSGERTEAFF	TRBJ1-1	.	.	13	TRBV20-1
TGTGCCAGCAGTTCCGGGACAGGGGTTTGGGGCAATCAGCCCCAGCATTTT	CASSSGTGVWGNQPQHF	TRBJ1-5	.	TRBD1	17	TRBV6-2/TRBV6-3
TGTGCCAGCAGTTCCCTCCGGGACAGCAGACTCTATGGCTACACCTTC	CASSSLRDSRLYGYTF	TRBJ1-2	.	TRBD1	16	TRBV6-5
TGTGCCAGCAGCTCGGGACTAGCCAGTGTCGATGAGCAGTTCTTC	CASSSGLASVDEQFF	TRBJ2-1	once	TRBD2	15	TRBV7-9
TGCGCCAGCTCAGGGACAGGGGGCTTCGACGAGCAGTACTTC	CASSGTGGFDEQYF	TRBJ2-7	.	TRBD1	14	TRBV5-1
TGTGCCAGCAGTTTGACAGTGAATCAGCCCCAGCATTTT	CASSLTVNQPQHF	TRBJ1-5	.	.	13	TRBV12-3/TRBV12-4
TGCGCCAGCTTTGAGGGAACTACCATGAACACTGAAGCTTTCTTT	CASFEGTTMNTEAFF	TRBJ1-1	.	.	15	TRBV5-1
TGTGCCAGCAGCTTTGCGGGGCTCGGCGGCTACACCTTC	CASSFAGLGGYTF	TRBJ1-2	.	.	13	TRBV5-8